A selection of T cell receptor beta chains follows, all from one sample in a study of a mutant IDH1 vaccine in newly diagnosed glioma. The method was immunoSEQ multiplex PCR; TCRdb's version includes in-frame clones alone and lacks a portion of them. The repertoire holds approximately 64,000 clones, with 84% as singletons. These receptors have no known antigen. This specimen consisted of PBMCs, obtained from a glioma patient whose treatment included an IDH1 peptide vaccine. All receptors derive from a woman in her fifties or sixties with glioma. Each CDR3 is given with its conserved first and last residue. The D gene is left open where the match is weak. Part of the rows lack a size; the others show once, few, many or a class for expanded clones.

TRBJ2-7 | NA | TRBV19 | NA | CARGETCYEQYF | TGTGCCCGAGGGGAGACATGCTACGAGCAGTACTTC
TRBJ2-1 | NA | TRBV15 | NA | CATSRDTAGSYNEQFF | TGTGCCACCAGCAGAGATACAGCTGGCTCCTACAATGAGCAGTTCTTC
TRBJ1-2 | once | TRBV11-2 | NA | CASSLGGVDYGYTF | TGTGCCAGCAGCTTAGGGGGCGTTGACTATGGCTACACCTTC
TRBJ1-1 | NA | TRBV5-4 | TRBD1 | CASSRKGQGASVVEAFF | TGTGCCAGCAGCCGGAAGGGACAGGGGGCGTCTGTAGTTGAAGCTTTCTTT
TRBJ2-3 | NA | TRBV18 | TRBD2 | CASSPPSGGPQYF | TGTGCCAGCTCACCACCGTCGGGGGGGCCGCAGTATTTT
TRBJ1-5 | NA | TRBV6-5 | TRBD1 | CASSSDRGSNQPQHF | TGTGCCAGCAGTTCCGACAGGGGAAGCAATCAGCCCCAGCATTTT
TRBJ1-5 | NA | TRBV10-1 | NA | CASSVITQPQHF | TGCGCCAGCAGTGTGATCACTCAGCCCCAGCATTTT
TRBJ2-7 | NA | TRBV5-1 | TRBD1 | CASSLEQGRYEQYF | TGCGCCAGCAGCTTGGAACAGGGGCGGTACGAGCAGTACTTC
TRBJ1-6 | NA | TRBV10-3 | NA | CAIQTGYNSPLHF | TGTGCCATCCAGACAGGATATAATTCACCCCTCCACTTT
TRBJ2-5 | NA | TRBV28 | NA | CASSKKETQYF | TGTGCCAGCAGTAAAAAAGAGACCCAGTACTTC
TRBJ2-6 | NA | TRBV9 | NA | CASSVVGGSGPISGANVLTF | TGTGCCAGCAGCGTAGTGGGTGGTTCAGGTCCGATCTCTGGGGCCAACGTCCTGACTTTC
TRBJ2-1 | few | TRBV6-4 | TRBD1 | CASSPGTGGFDEQFF | TGTGCCAGCAGTCCCGGGACAGGGGGCTTCGATGAGCAGTTCTTC
TRBJ2-7 | NA | TRBV7-6 | NA | CASSHYSSYEQYF | TGTGCCAGCAGCCATTACAGCTCCTACGAGCAGTACTTC
TRBJ2-7 | NA | TRBV21-1 | NA | CASTFLGDRGHEQYF | TGTGCCAGCACTTTCCTCGGGGACAGGGGGCACGAGCAGTACTTC
TRBJ2-2 | NA | TRBV30 | TRBD2 | CAWSSSGGTGELFF | TGTGCCTGGAGCTCTAGCGGGGGAACCGGGGAGCTGTTTTTT
TRBJ1-6 | NA | TRBV2 | NA | CASSRPGSSYNSPLHF | TGTGCCAGCAGTCGCCCCGGGAGTTCCTATAATTCACCCCTCCACTTT
TRBJ2-1 | NA | TRBV29-1 | TRBD1 | CSVEGTGNNYNEQFF | TGCAGCGTCGAGGGGACAGGGAACAACTACAATGAGCAGTTCTTC
TRBJ2-4 | once | TRBV4-1 | NA | CASSQESGHIQYF | TGCGCCAGCAGCCAAGAATCGGGGCACATTCAGTACTTC
TRBJ1-2 | NA | TRBV15 | NA | CATSRDQGNYGYTF | TGTGCCACCAGCAGAGACCAGGGGAACTATGGCTACACCTTC
TRBJ1-2 | NA | TRBV30 | NA | CAWSVKTTGDYGYTF | TGTGCCTGGAGTGTAAAGACTACGGGCGACTATGGCTACACCTTC
TRBJ1-5 | NA | TRBV27 | NA | CASTLTAADQPQHF | TGTGCCAGCACCTTAACAGCCGCTGATCAGCCCCAGCATTTT
TRBJ2-7 | NA | TRBV13 | NA | CASSPRGPAYEQYF | TGTGCCAGCAGCCCCCGGGGCCCAGCCTACGAGCAGTACTTC
TRBJ1-1 | NA | TRBV5-1 | NA | CASSPGSADTEAFF | TGCGCCAGCAGCCCTGGTTCAGCGGACACTGAAGCTTTCTTT
TRBJ2-7 | NA | TRBV5-1 | TRBD1 | CASSLSRDRSYEQYF | TGCGCCAGCAGCTTATCCCGGGACAGGTCCTACGAGCAGTACTTC
TRBJ1-1 | NA | TRBV4-3 | NA | CASSQAPVDTEAFF | TGCGCCAGCAGCCAAGCCCCAGTGGACACTGAAGCTTTCTTT
TRBJ1-4 | once | TRBV28 | TRBD1 | CASSLGSQGGEKLFF | TGTGCCAGCAGTTTAGGCTCCCAGGGGGGTGAAAAACTGTTTTTT
TRBJ2-5 | NA | TRBV2 | NA | CASLKETIGETQYF | TGTGCCAGCCTCAAGGAGACAATTGGGGAGACCCAGTACTTC
TRBJ2-2 | NA | TRBV11-2 | NA | CASSLRNTGELFF | TGTGCCAGCAGCTTAAGGAACACCGGGGAGCTGTTTTTT
TRBJ1-2 | few | TRBV5-1 | NA | CASSPVRGDYGYTF | TGCGCCAGCAGCCCGGTAAGGGGAGACTATGGCTACACCTTC
TRBJ2-1 | NA | TRBV4-2 | NA | CASSQERVYEQFF | TGTGCCAGCAGCCAAGAAAGGGTCTATGAGCAGTTCTTC
TRBJ1-1 | NA | TRBV5-5 | NA | CASSLVLRWGLDGSNTEAFF | TGTGCCAGCAGCCTGGTACTGCGTTGGGGGTTGGACGGCTCGAACACTGAAGCTTTCTTT
TRBJ2-5 | NA | TRBV6-5 | NA | CASSPLVEQYF | TGTGCCAGCAGCCCGTTGGTAGAGCAGTACTTC
TRBJ1-2 | NA | TRBV28 | TRBD1 | CASSGQGYGYTF | TGTGCCAGCAGCGGACAGGGGTATGGCTACACCTTC
TRBJ1-2 | few | TRBV4-1 | NA | CASSSDLGDYGYTF | TGCGCCAGCAGCTCAGACCTAGGGGACTATGGCTACACCTTC
TRBJ2-1 | NA | TRBV5-1 | NA | CASSLRWGGHNEQFF | TGCGCCAGCAGCTTGAGGTGGGGGGGGCACAATGAGCAGTTCTTC
TRBJ1-1 | NA | TRBV5-4 | TRBD1 | CASGRQGADTEAFF | TGTGCCAGCGGAAGACAGGGGGCAGACACTGAAGCTTTCTTT
TRBJ2-1 | NA | TRBV6-5 | NA | CASRRESEQFF | TGTGCCAGCAGAAGGGAGAGTGAGCAGTTCTTC
TRBJ1-5 | NA | TRBV7-2 | NA | CASSPEGSNQPQHF | TGTGCCAGCAGCCCCGAGGGCAGCAATCAGCCCCAGCATTTT
TRBJ1-2 | once | TRBV7-2 | NA | CASTDWGRDYGYTF | TGTGCCAGCACGGACTGGGGCCGAGACTATGGCTACACCTTC
TRBJ2-1 | NA | TRBV14 | NA | CASSQFSYNEQFF | TGTGCCAGCAGCCAATTCAGTTACAATGAGCAGTTCTTC
TRBJ1-2 | NA | TRBV27 | TRBD1 | CASSLLGGTGTYGYTF | TGTGCCAGCAGCCTATTGGGCGGGACAGGGACGTATGGCTACACCTTC
TRBJ1-1 | once | TRBV9 | NA | CASSAPQGRATEAFF | TGTGCCAGCAGCGCCCCCCAAGGGAGGGCCACTGAAGCTTTCTTT
TRBJ1-1 | NA | TRBV27 | NA | CASSLSGKNTEAFF | TGTGCCAGCAGTTTATCAGGAAAGAACACTGAAGCTTTCTTT
TRBJ2-2 | NA | TRBV7-9 | TRBD2 | CASSYSGGSNTGELFF | TGTGCCAGCAGCTATAGCGGGGGGTCGAACACCGGGGAGCTGTTTTTT
TRBJ1-1 | NA | TRBV28 | NA | CASIWGGSTAFF | TGTGCCAGCATTTGGGGCGGTTCGACGGCTTTCTTT
TRBJ1-4 | NA | TRBV19 | TRBD1 | CASSIIRGRFEKLFF | TGTGCCAGTAGTATCATCAGGGGGAGGTTTGAAAAACTGTTTTTT
TRBJ1-3 | NA | TRBV28 | NA | CASSSWGIERNTIYF | TGTGCCAGCAGTTCATGGGGCATTGAACGAAACACCATATATTTT